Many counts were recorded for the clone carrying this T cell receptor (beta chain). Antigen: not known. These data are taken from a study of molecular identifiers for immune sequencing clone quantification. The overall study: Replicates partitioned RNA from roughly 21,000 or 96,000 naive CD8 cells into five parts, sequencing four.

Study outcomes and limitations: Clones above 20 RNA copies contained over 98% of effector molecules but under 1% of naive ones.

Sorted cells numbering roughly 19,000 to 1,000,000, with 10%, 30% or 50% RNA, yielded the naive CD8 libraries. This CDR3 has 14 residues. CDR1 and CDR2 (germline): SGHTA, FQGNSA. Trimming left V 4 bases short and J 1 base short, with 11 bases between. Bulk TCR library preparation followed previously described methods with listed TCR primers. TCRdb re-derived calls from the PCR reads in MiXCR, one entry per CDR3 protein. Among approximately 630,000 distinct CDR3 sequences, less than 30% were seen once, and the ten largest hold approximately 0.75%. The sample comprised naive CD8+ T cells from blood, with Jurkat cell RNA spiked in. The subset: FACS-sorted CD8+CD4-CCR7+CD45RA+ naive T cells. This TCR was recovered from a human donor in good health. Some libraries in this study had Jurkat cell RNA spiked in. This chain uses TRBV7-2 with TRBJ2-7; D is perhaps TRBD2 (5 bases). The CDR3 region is CASSWAPGSYEQYF. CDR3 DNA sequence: TGTGCCAGCAGCTGGGCCCCGGGGTCCTACGAGCAGTACTTC.